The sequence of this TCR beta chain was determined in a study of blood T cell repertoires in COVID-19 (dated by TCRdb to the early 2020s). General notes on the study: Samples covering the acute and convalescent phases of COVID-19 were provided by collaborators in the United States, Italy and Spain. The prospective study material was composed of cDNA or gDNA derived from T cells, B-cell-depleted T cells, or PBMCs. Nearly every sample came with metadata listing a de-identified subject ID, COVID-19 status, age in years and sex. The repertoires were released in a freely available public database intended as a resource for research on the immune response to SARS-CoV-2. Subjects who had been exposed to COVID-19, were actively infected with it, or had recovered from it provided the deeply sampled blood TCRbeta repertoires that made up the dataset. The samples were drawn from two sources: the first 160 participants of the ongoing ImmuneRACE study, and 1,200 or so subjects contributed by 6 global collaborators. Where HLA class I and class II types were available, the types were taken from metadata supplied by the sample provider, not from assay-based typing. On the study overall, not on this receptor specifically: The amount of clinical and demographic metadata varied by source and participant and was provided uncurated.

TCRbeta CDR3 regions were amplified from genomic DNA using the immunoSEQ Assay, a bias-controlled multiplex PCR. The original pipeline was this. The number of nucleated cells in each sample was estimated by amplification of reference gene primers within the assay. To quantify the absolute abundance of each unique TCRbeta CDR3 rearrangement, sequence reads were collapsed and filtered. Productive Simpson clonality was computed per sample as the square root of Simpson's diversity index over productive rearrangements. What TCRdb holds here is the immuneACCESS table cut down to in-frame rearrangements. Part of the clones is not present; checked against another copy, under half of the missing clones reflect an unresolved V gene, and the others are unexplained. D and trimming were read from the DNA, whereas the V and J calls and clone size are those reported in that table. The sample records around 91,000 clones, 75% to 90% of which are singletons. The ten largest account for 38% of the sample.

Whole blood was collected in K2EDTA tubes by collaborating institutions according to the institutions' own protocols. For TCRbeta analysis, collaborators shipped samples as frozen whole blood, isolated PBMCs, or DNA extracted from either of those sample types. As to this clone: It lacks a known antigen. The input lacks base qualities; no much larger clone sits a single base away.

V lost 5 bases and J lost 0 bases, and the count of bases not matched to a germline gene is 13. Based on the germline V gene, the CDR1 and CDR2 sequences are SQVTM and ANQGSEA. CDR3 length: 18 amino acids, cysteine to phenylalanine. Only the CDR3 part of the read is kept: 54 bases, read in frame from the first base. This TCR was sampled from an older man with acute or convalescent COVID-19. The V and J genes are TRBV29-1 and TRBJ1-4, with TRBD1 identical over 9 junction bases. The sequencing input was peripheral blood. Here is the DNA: TGCAGCGTTACATTCTCAACAGGGGGCCCCTCAACTAATGAAAAACTGTTTTTT. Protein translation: CSVTFSTGGPSTNEKLFF. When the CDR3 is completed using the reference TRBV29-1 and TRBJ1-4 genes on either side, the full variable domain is SAVISQKPSRDICQRGTSLTIQCQVDSQVTMMFWYRQQPGQSLTLIATANQGSEATYESGFVIDKFPISRPNLTFSTLTVSNMSPEDSSIYLCSVTFSTGGPSTNEKLFFGSGTQLSVL.